A selection of T cell receptor beta chains follows, all from one sample in a study of shared clonotypes between healthy human individuals. Clones were sequenced by immunoSEQ multiplex PCR, and TCRdb holds only the in-frame ones, with some missing. The table lists about 2.5 million clones, around 90% of them singletons. The sequenced sample consisted of naive CD4+ T cells from PBMCs. These receptor sequences come from a man between 18 and 29 years old in good health. Some clones in this sample may be carry-over from other donors' samples. Both conserved end residues are part of each CDR3. Each record gives: clone size, D gene, V gene, J gene, CDR3 DNA, CDR3 protein. A D gene is named only where the DNA matches it firmly. Expanded clones are given a class, and other clones once, few, many or no size at all.

abundance: -
d_gene: TRBD2
v_gene: TRBV2
j_gene: TRBJ2-5
CDR3nt: TGTGCCAGCAGTGAAATGACTAGCGGGGGCGAGACCCAGTACTTC
CDR3aa: CASSEMTSGGETQYF

abundance: -
d_gene: TRBD1
v_gene: TRBV6-6
j_gene: TRBJ2-7
CDR3nt: TGTGCCAGCAGACCGGGACAGCGGACCTACGAGCAGTACTTC
CDR3aa: CASRPGQRTYEQYF

abundance: -
d_gene: TRBD2
v_gene: TRBV29-1
j_gene: TRBJ2-7
CDR3nt: TGCAGCGGCGGGGGTGGCATAGGCTACGAGCAGTACTTC
CDR3aa: CSGGGGIGYEQYF

abundance: -
d_gene: -
v_gene: TRBV6-6
j_gene: TRBJ1-4
CDR3nt: TGTGCCAGTAAGGTCGGGGATCGGGAAAAACTGTTTTTT
CDR3aa: CASKVGDREKLFF

abundance: -
d_gene: TRBD1
v_gene: TRBV28
j_gene: TRBJ2-3
CDR3nt: TGTGCCAGCGATTGGACAGGGAGCACAGATACGCAGTATTTT
CDR3aa: CASDWTGSTDTQYF

abundance: -
d_gene: TRBD1
v_gene: TRBV29-1
j_gene: TRBJ2-7
CDR3nt: TGCAGCGTTGGAGGGACAGGTGGCGCCTACGAGCAGTACTTC
CDR3aa: CSVGGTGGAYEQYF

abundance: -
d_gene: TRBD2
v_gene: TRBV5-4
j_gene: TRBJ2-5
CDR3nt: TGTGCCAGCAGCATAGAGCGGGAGCAGTACTTC
CDR3aa: CASSIEREQYF

abundance: -
d_gene: -
v_gene: TRBV7-9
j_gene: TRBJ2-3
CDR3nt: TGTGCCAGCAGCGGGACTCCTGCAGATACGCAGTATTTT
CDR3aa: CASSGTPADTQYF

abundance: -
d_gene: -
v_gene: TRBV13
j_gene: TRBJ2-2
CDR3nt: TGTGCCAGCAGCTTAAGGTCCCTAGCTGGCCCCGGGGAGCTGTTTTTT
CDR3aa: CASSLRSLAGPGELFF

abundance: -
d_gene: -
v_gene: TRBV25-1
j_gene: TRBJ1-2
CDR3nt: TGTGCCAGCAGTGAAATCAGGGTGAAGTCCGTCGGCTACACCTTC
CDR3aa: CASSEIRVKSVGYTF

abundance: -
d_gene: -
v_gene: TRBV6-5
j_gene: TRBJ2-1
CDR3nt: TGTGCCAGCAGTTACTTGGGACTTTCGGAGACAGAGCAGTTCTTC
CDR3aa: CASSYLGLSETEQFF

abundance: -
d_gene: TRBD1
v_gene: TRBV5-1
j_gene: TRBJ1-2
CDR3nt: TGCGCCAGCAGCTCCCGGGACAGGGCGAGCGGCTACACCTTC
CDR3aa: CASSSRDRASGYTF

abundance: -
d_gene: -
v_gene: TRBV9
j_gene: TRBJ2-2
CDR3nt: TGTGCCAGCAGCGTAGTTGAGCGAGGGTATCCCGGGGAGCTGTTTTTT
CDR3aa: CASSVVERGYPGELFF

abundance: once
d_gene: -
v_gene: TRBV9
j_gene: TRBJ2-7
CDR3nt: TGTGCCAGCAGCGGTGGAAGGGGCGCATACGAGCAGTACTTC
CDR3aa: CASSGGRGAYEQYF

abundance: -
d_gene: TRBD2
v_gene: TRBV9
j_gene: TRBJ2-1
CDR3nt: TGTGCCAGCAGCATAAATAGCGGGACGGTTGAGCAGTTCTTC
CDR3aa: CASSINSGTVEQFF

abundance: -
d_gene: TRBD2
v_gene: TRBV28
j_gene: TRBJ2-7
CDR3nt: TGTGCCAGCAGTCCGAGCGGGAGTGCTCTATACGAGCAGTACTTC
CDR3aa: CASSPSGSALYEQYF

abundance: -
d_gene: TRBD1
v_gene: TRBV19
j_gene: TRBJ2-3
CDR3nt: TGTGCCACCTCGTGGGACAGGGGTGAGCGTACGCAGTATTTT
CDR3aa: CATSWDRGERTQYF

abundance: -
d_gene: -
v_gene: TRBV2
j_gene: TRBJ2-7
CDR3nt: TGTGCCAGCGAAAGGGGCCAGTCGTACGAGCAGTACTTC
CDR3aa: CASERGQSYEQYF

abundance: -
d_gene: TRBD2
v_gene: TRBV9
j_gene: TRBJ2-7
CDR3nt: TGTGCCAGCAGCGTAGGCGCGGGGGGGAGCTCCTACGAGCAGTACTTC
CDR3aa: CASSVGAGGSSYEQYF

abundance: -
d_gene: TRBD2
v_gene: TRBV30
j_gene: TRBJ2-5
CDR3nt: TGTGCCTGGTCACGGAGAACGGGAGGTGGAGAGACCCAGTACTTC
CDR3aa: CAWSRRTGGGETQYF

abundance: -
d_gene: TRBD2
v_gene: TRBV19
j_gene: TRBJ2-5
CDR3nt: TGTGCCAGTAGTATGATAAAGTCTAGCGGGATCACAGAGACCCAGTACTTC
CDR3aa: CASSMIKSSGITETQYF

abundance: -
d_gene: -
v_gene: TRBV9
j_gene: TRBJ2-7
CDR3nt: TGTGCCAGCAGCGTAAGTAACTACAACGAGCAGTACTTC
CDR3aa: CASSVSNYNEQYF

abundance: -
d_gene: -
v_gene: TRBV27
j_gene: TRBJ2-4
CDR3nt: TGTGCCACGTCAAACGGGGGGCGATTTGACATTCAGTACTTC
CDR3aa: CATSNGGRFDIQYF

abundance: -
d_gene: TRBD1
v_gene: TRBV5-5
j_gene: TRBJ1-5
CDR3nt: TGTGCCAGCAGCTTGGCGGCGGCAGGGGGTCAGCCCCAGCATTTT
CDR3aa: CASSLAAAGGQPQHF

abundance: -
d_gene: -
v_gene: TRBV30
j_gene: TRBJ2-6
CDR3nt: TGTGCCTGGAGTGCCTCTAGGGACTCTGGGGCCAACGTCCTGACTTTC
CDR3aa: CAWSASRDSGANVLTF

abundance: -
d_gene: -
v_gene: TRBV28
j_gene: TRBJ1-5
CDR3nt: TGTGCCAGCAGTGGGACGTCGCCCCAGCATTTT
CDR3aa: CASSGTSPQHF

abundance: -
d_gene: TRBD1
v_gene: TRBV30
j_gene: TRBJ2-7
CDR3nt: TGTGCCTGCCTACTCAGGACAGGGTGGAACGAGCAGTACTTC
CDR3aa: CACLLRTGWNEQYF

abundance: few
d_gene: -
v_gene: TRBV11-2
j_gene: TRBJ2-4
CDR3nt: TGTGCCAGCAGCTCCGTAGCTCCGGGGATTCAGTACTTC
CDR3aa: CASSSVAPGIQYF

abundance: few
d_gene: -
v_gene: TRBV30
j_gene: TRBJ1-1
CDR3nt: TGTGCCTGGAGCCAGTCAGAGGCTTTCTTT
CDR3aa: CAWSQSEAFF

abundance: -
d_gene: -
v_gene: TRBV28
j_gene: TRBJ1-3
CDR3nt: TGTGCCAGCAGTTTAGGAGGAAACACCATATATTTT
CDR3aa: CASSLGGNTIYF

abundance: -
d_gene: -
v_gene: TRBV5-1
j_gene: TRBJ1-1
CDR3nt: TGCGCCAGCAGCCACCCGGGCGGAGGCACTGAAGCTTTCTTT
CDR3aa: CASSHPGGGTEAFF

abundance: -
d_gene: -
v_gene: TRBV5-1
j_gene: TRBJ1-1
CDR3nt: TGCGCCAGCAGCTTGGGGGTGGACACTGAAGCTTTCTTT
CDR3aa: CASSLGVDTEAFF

abundance: -
d_gene: -
v_gene: TRBV7-9
j_gene: TRBJ2-7
CDR3nt: TGTGCCAGCAGCCCGAGTGAAGTCGAGCAGTACTTC
CDR3aa: CASSPSEVEQYF

abundance: once
d_gene: -
v_gene: TRBV18
j_gene: TRBJ1-1
CDR3nt: TGTGCCAGCTCACTTGTTACGGGACAGAACACTGAAGCTTTCTTT
CDR3aa: CASSLVTGQNTEAFF

abundance: -
d_gene: TRBD1
v_gene: TRBV30
j_gene: TRBJ1-5
CDR3nt: TGTGCCTGGAGCCTCCGACAGGGGGCTATGAATCAGCCCCAGCATTTT
CDR3aa: CAWSLRQGAMNQPQHF